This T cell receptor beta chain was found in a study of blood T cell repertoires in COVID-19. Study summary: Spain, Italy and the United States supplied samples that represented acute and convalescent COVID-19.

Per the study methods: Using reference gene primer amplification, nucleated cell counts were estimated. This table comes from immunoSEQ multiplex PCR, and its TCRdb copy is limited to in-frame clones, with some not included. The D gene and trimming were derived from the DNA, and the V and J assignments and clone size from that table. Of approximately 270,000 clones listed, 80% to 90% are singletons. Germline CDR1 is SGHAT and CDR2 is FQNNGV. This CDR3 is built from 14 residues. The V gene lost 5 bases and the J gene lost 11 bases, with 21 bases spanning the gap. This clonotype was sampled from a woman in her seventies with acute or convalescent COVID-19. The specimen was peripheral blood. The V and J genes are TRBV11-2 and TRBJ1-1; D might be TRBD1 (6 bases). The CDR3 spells CASSPRGGAREAFF. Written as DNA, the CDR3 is TGTGCCAGCAGCCCCCGGGGGGGGGCGCGTGAGGCTTTCTTT.